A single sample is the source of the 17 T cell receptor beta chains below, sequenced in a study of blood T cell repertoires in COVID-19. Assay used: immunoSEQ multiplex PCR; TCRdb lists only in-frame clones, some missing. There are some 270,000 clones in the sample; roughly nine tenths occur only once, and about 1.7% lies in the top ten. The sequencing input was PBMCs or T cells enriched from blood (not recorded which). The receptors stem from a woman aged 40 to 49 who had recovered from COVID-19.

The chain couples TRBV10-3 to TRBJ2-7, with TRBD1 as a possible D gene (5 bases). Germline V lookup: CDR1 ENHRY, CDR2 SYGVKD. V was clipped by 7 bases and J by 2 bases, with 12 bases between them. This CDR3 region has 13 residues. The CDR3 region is CAIKGADTYEQYF. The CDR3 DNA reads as TGTGCCATCAAAGGGGCGGATACCTACGAGCAGTACTTC.

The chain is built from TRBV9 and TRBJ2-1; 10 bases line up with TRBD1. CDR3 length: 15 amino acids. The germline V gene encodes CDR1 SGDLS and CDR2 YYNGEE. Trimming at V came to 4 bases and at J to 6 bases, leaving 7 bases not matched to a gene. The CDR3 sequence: CASSIRQGAINEQFF. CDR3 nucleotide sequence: TGTGCCAGCAGCATCCGACAGGGGGCTATCAATGAGCAGTTCTTC.

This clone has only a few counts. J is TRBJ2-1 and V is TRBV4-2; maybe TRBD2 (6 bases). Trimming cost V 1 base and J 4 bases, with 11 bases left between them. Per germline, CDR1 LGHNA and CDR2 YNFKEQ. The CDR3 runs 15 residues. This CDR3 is CASSQGGGIYNEQFF. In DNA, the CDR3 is TGTGCCAGCAGCCAAGGTGGCGGGATTTACAATGAGCAGTTCTTC.

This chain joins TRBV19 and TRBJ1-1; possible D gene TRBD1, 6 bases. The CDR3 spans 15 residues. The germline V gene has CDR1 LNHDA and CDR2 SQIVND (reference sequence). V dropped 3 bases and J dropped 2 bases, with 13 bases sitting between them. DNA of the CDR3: TGTGCCAGTAGTATTGGAGCAGGGGCTAACACTGAAGCTTTCTTT. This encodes CASSIGAGANTEAFF.

The CDR3 DNA is TGTGCCAGCAGTTTTGCGGGATATCAGCCCCAGCATTTT. Residues: CASSFAGYQPQHF. The V gene is TRBV12-3 or TRBV12-4, the J gene TRBJ1-5; D is unclear. This CDR3 is 13 amino acids long. V lost 3 bases to trimming and J lost 5 bases, with 8 bases between them.

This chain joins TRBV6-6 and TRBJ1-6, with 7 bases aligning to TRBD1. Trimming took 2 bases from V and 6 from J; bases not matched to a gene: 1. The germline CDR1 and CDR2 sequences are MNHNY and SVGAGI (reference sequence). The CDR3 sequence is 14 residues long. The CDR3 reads CASSYDRANSPLHF. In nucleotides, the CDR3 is TGTGCCAGCAGTTACGACAGGGCTAATTCACCCCTCCACTTT.

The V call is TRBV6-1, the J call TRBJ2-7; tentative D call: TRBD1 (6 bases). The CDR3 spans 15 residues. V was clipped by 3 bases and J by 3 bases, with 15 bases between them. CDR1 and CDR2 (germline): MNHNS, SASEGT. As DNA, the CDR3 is TGTGCCAGCAGTGACCCCGGGACACCGAACTACGAGCAGTACTTC. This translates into CASSDPGTPNYEQYF.

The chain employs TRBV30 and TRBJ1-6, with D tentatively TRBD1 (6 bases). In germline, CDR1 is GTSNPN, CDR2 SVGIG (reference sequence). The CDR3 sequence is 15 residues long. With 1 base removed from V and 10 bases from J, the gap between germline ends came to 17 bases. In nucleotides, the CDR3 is TGTGCCTGGAGTGCCGATCGGACAGAAGGATCACCCCTCCACTTT. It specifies CAWSADRTEGSPLHF.

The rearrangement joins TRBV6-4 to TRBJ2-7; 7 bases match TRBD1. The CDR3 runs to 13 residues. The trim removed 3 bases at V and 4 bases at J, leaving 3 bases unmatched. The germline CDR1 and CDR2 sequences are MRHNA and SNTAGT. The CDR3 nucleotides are TGTGCCAGCAGTGAACACAGGGGTTACGAGCAGTACTTC. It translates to CASSEHRGYEQYF.

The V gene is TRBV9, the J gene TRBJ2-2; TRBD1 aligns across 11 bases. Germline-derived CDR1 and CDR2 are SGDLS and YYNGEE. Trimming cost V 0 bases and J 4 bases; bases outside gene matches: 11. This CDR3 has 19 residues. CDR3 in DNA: TGTGCCAGCAGCGTAGTTTCGTCCCCCGGGACAGGGGGCACCGGGGAGCTGTTTTTT. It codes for CASSVVSSPGTGGTGELFF.

In DNA form, the CDR3 reads TGCGCCAGCAGCGAGGGACAGGGTGGCAATCAGCCCCAGCATTTT. Amino acids: CASSEGQGGNQPQHF. V is TRBV5-1 and J is TRBJ1-5; the match to TRBD1 covers 9 bases. The CDR3 has 15 amino acids. CDR1 is SGHRS and CDR2 is YFSETQ in the germline V gene. After removal of 4 bases from V and 2 bases from J, the junction contained 4 bases not matched to a gene.

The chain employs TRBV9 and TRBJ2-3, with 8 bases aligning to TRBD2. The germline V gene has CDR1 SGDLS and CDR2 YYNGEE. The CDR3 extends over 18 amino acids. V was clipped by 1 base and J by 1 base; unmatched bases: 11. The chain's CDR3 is CASSVSAGAHGGTDTQYF. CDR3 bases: TGTGCCAGCAGCGTATCAGCGGGGGCTCATGGGGGCACAGATACGCAGTATTTT.

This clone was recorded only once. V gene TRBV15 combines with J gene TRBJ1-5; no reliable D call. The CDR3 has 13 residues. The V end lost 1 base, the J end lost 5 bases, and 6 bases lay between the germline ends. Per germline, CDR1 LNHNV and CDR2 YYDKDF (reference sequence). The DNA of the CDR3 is TGTGCCACCAGCAGAGCAACACATCAGCCCCAGCATTTT. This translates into CATSRATHQPQHF.

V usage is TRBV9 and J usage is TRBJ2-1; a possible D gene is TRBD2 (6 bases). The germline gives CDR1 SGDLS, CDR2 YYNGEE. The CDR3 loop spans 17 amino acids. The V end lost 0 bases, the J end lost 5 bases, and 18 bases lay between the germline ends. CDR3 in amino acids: CASSVEEVVGGNNEQFF. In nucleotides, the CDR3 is TGTGCCAGCAGCGTAGAGGAGGTCGTGGGGGGAAACAATGAGCAGTTCTTC.

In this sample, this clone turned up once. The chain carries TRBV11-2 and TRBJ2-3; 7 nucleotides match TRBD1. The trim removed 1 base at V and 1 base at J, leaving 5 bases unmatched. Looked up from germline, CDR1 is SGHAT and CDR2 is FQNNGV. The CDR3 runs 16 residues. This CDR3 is CASSLGTGAGTDTQYF. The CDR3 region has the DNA TGTGCCAGCAGCTTAGGTACAGGGGCGGGCACAGATACGCAGTATTTT.

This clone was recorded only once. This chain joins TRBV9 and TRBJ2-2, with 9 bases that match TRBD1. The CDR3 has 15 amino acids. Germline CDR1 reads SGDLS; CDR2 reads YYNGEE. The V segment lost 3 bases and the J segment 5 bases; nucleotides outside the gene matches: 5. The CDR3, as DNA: TGTGCCAGCAGCGCGGGACAGGGTGGTACCGGGGAGCTGTTTTTT. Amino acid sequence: CASSAGQGGTGELFF.

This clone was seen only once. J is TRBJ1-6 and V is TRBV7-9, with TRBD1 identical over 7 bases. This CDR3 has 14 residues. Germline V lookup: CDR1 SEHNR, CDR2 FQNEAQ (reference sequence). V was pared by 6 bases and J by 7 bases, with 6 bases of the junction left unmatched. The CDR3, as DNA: TGTGCCAGCAGTTCGACAGGGATGAATTCACCCCTCCACTTT. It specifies CASSSTGMNSPLHF.